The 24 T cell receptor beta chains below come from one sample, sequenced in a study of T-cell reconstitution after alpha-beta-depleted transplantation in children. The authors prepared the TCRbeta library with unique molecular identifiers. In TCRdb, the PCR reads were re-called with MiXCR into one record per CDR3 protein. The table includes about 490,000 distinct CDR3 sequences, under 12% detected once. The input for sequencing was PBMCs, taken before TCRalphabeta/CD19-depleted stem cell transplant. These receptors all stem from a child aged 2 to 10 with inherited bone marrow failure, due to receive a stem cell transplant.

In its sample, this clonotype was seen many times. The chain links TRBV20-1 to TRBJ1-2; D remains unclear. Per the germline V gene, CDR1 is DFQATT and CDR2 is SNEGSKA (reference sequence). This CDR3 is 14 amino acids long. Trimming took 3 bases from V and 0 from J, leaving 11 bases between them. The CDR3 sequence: CSASGKGSNYGYTF. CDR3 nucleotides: TGCAGTGCTAGCGGTAAAGGATCTAACTATGGCTACACCTTC.

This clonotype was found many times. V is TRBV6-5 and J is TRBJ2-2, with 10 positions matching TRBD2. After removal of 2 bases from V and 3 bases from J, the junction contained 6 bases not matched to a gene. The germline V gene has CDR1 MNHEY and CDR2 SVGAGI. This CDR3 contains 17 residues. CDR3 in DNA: TGTGCCAGCAGTTACATAGCGGGAGGATTTTACACCGGGGAGCTGTTTTTT. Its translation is CASSYIAGGFYTGELFF.

CDR3 nucleotide sequence: TGTGCCAGCAGCTTAGACGGACGGACGGCCCAAATAGAAGAGACCCAGTACTTC. This translates into CASSLDGRTAQIEETQYF. The rearrangement links TRBV11-2 to TRBJ2-5; D is unresolved. Between the trimmed V and J ends, which lost 0 bases and 3 bases, there was a span of 20 bases. The CDR3 has 18 amino acids. Germline CDR1 is SGHAT and CDR2 is FQNNGV.

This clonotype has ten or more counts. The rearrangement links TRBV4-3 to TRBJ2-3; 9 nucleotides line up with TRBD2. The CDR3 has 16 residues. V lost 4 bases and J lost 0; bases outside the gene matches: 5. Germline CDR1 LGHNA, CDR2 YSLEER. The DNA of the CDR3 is TGCGCCAGCAGCCTTACTAGCGGGCTAAGCACAGATACGCAGTATTTT. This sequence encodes CASSLTSGLSTDTQYF.

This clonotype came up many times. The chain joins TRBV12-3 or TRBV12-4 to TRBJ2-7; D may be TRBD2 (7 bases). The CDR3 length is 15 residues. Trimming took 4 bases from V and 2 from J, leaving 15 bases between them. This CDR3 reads CASSSPGRGAYEQYF. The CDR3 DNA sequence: TGTGCCAGCAGTTCCCCAGGGAGGGGGGCCTACGAGCAGTACTTC.

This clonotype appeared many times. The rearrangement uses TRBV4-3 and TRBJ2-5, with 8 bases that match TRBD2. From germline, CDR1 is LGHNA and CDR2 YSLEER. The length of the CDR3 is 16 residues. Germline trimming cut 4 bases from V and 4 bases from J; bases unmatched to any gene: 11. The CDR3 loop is CASSPGGPGWGETQYF. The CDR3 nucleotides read TGCGCCAGCAGCCCGGGAGGGCCAGGGTGGGGAGAGACCCAGTACTTC.

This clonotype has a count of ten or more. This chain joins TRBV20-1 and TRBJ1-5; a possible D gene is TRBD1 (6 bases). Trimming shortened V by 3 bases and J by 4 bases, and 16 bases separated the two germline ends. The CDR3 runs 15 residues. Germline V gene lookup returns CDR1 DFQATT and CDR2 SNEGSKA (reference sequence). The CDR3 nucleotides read TGCAGTGCTAGGGGGGCCGGGGCGGAAAATCAGCCCCAGCATTTT. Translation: CSARGAGAENQPQHF.

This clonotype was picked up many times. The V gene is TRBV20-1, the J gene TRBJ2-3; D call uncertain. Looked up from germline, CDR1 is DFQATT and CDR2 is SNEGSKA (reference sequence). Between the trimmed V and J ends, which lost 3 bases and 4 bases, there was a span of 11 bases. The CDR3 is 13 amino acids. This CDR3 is CSARLQNADTQYF. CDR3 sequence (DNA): TGCAGTGCTAGGTTGCAGAACGCAGATACGCAGTATTTT.

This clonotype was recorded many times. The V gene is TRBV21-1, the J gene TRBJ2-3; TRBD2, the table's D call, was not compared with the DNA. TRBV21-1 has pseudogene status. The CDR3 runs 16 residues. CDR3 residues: CASSKTGTSGTDTQYF. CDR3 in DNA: TGTGCCAGCAGCAAAACCGGGACTAGCGGCACAGATACGCAGTATTTT.

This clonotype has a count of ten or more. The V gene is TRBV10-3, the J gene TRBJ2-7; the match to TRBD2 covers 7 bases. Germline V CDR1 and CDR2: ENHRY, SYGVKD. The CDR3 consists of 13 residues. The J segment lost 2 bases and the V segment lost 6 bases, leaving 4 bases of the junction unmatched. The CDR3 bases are TGTGCCATCAGCGGGGGGATAACCTACGAGCAGTACTTC. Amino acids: CAISGGITYEQYF.

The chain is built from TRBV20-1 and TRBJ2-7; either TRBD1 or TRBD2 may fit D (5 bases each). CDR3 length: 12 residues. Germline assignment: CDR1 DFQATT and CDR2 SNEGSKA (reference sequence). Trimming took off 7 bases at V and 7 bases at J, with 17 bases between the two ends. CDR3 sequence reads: CSGRDPEGEQYF. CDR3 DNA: TGCAGTGGACGGGACCCGGAAGGGGAGCAGTACTTC.

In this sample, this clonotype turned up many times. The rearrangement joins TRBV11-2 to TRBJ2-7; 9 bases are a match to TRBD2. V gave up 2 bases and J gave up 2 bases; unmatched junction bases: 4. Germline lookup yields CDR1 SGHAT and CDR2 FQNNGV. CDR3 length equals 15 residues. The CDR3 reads CASSLRLADTYEQYF. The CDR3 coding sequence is TGTGCCAGCAGCTTAAGACTAGCGGATACCTACGAGCAGTACTTC.

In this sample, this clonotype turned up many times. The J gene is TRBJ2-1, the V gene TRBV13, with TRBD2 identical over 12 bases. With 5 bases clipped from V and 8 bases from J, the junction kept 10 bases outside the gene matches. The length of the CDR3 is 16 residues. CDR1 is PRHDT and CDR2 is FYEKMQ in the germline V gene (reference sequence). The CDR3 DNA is TGTGCCAGCAGCACCACGACTAGCGGGAGTAGGGATGAGCAGTTCTTC. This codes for CASSTTTSGSRDEQFF. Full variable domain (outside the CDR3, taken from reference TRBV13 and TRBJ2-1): AAGVIQSPRHLIKEKRETATLKCYPIPRHDTVYWYQQGPGQDPQFLISFYEKMQSDKGSIPDRFSAQQFSDYHSELNMSSLELGDSALYFCASSTTTSGSRDEQFFGPGTRLTVL.

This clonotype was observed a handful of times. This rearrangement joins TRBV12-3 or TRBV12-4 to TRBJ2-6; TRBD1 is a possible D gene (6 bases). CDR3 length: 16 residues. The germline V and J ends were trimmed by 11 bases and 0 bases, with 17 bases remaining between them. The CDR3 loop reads CAQAGQSSSGANVLTF. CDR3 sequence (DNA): TGTGCCCAAGCAGGACAGTCCTCCTCTGGGGCCAACGTCCTGACTTTC.

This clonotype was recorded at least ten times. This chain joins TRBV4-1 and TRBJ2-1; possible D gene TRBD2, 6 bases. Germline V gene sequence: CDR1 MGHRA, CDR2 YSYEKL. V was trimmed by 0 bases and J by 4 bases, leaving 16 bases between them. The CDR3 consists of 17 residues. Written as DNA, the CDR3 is TGCGCCAGCAGCCAAGACCCCTCGGGAGTCAATTACAATGAGCAGTTCTTC. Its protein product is CASSQDPSGVNYNEQFF.

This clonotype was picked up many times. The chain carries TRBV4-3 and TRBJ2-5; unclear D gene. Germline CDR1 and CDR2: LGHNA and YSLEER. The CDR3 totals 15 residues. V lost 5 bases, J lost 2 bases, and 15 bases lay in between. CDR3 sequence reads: CASSTRTLDQETQYF. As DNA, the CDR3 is TGCGCCAGCAGCACTCGGACCCTTGATCAAGAGACCCAGTACTTC.

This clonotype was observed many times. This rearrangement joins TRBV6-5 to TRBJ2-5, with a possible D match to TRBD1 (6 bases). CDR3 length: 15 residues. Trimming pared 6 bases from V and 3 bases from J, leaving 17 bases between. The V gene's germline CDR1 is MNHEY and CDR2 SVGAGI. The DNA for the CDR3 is TGTGCCAGCAGCATAGCCCAGGGGAGCAAAGAGACCCAGTACTTC. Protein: CASSIAQGSKETQYF.

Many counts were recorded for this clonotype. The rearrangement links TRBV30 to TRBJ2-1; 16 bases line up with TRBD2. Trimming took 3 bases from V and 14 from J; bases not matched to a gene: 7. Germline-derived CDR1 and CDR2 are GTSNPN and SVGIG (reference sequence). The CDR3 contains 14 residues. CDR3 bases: TGTGCCTGGAGCCTAGGGACTAGCGGGAGGGCTAAGTTCTTC. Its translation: CAWSLGTSGRAKFF.

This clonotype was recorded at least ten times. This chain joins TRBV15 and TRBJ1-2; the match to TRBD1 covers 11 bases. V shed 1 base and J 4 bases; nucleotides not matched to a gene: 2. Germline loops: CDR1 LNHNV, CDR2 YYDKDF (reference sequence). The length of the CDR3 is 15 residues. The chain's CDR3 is CATSRGGTGGYGYTF. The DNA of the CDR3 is TGTGCCACCAGCAGAGGCGGGACAGGGGGCTATGGCTACACCTTC.

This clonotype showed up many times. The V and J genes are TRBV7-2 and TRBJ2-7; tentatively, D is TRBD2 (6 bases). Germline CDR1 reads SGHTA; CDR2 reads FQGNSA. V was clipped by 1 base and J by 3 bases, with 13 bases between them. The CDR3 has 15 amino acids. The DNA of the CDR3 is TGTGCCAGCAGCTTAGGTCCTAGCGTGGACTACGAGCAGTACTTC. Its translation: CASSLGPSVDYEQYF.

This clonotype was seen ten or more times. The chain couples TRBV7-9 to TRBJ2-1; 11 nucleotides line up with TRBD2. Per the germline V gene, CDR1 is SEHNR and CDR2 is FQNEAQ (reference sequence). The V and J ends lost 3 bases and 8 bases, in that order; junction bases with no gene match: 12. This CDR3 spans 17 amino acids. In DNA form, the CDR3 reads TGTGCCAGCAGCTTCTCTCCTACTAGCGGGAGCGGTGATGAGCAGTTCTTC. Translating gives CASSFSPTSGSGDEQFF.

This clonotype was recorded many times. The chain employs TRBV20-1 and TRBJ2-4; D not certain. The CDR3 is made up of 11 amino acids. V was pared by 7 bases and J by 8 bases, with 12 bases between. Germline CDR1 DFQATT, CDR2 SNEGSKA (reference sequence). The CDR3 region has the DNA TGCAGTGAGGGCCGCGATGACATTCAGTACTTC. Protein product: CSEGRDDIQYF.

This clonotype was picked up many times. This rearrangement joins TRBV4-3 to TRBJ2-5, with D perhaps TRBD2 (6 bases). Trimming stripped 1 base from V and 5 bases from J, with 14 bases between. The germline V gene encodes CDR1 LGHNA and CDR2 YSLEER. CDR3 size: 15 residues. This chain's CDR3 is CASSQGVLARETQYF. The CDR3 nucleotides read TGCGCCAGCAGCCAAGGGGTGCTAGCGCGGGAGACCCAGTACTTC.

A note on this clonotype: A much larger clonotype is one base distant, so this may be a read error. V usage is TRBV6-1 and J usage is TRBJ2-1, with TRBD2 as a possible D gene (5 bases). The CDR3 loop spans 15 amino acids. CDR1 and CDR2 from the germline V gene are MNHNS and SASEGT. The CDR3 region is CASSEVWGAYNQQFF. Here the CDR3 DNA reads TGTGCCAGCAGTGAAGTGTGGGGAGCCTACAATCAGCAGTTCTTC.